Shown below are 24 T cell receptor beta chains from a single sample sequenced in a study of T cells in Graves' hyperthyroidism and ophthalmopathy. It was RNA transcripts that yielded the amplified TCR beta CDR3 regions. Initially, a first-round RT-PCR of the TCR CDR3 employed the HTBI primer set. TCRdb re-called the multiplex PCR reads through MiXCR, storing one row per CDR3 protein. The sample shows 300,000 to 400,000 distinct CDR3 sequences, roughly a fifth of them seen only once. Specimen: blood. The receptor set was obtained from a woman aged 50 to 60 with Graves' hyperthyroidism.

Many counts were recorded for this clonotype. The chain's CDR3 is CASSLRLAGRELFF. The CDR3 DNA is TGTGCCAGCAGCTTGCGACTAGCGGGACGAGAGCTGTTTTTT. The V and J genes are TRBV3-1 and TRBJ2-2, with 11 positions matching TRBD2. CDR1 LGHDT and CDR2 YNNKEL come from the germline V gene (reference sequence). The J segment lost 11 bases and the V segment lost 5 bases, leaving 7 bases of the junction unmatched. The CDR3 extends over 14 amino acids.

This clonotype was seen ten or more times. The V and J genes are TRBV30 and TRBJ1-4, with D perhaps TRBD1 (5 bases). There are 14 residues in the CDR3. Trimming removed 0 bases from V and 5 bases from J, with 10 bases in between. The germline CDR1 and CDR2 sequences are GTSNPN and SVGIG (reference sequence). Here the CDR3 reads CAWSVRGENEKLFF. The CDR3 bases are TGTGCCTGGAGTGTACGGGGGGAAAATGAAAAACTGTTTTTT.

This clonotype was picked up a small number of times. The chain joins TRBV11-1 to TRBJ2-7; D assignment may be TRBD1 or TRBD2 (5 bases each). This CDR3 spans 15 amino acids. CDR1 is SGHAT, CDR2 FQDESV, per germline (reference sequence). Trimming cost V 4 bases and J 0 bases, with 13 bases left between them. The CDR3 region has the DNA TGTGCCAGCAGCTCGGGACGGAGGAGCTCCTACGAGCAGTACTTC. This sequence encodes CASSSGRRSSYEQYF.

This chain links TRBV12-3 or TRBV12-4 with TRBJ2-3; 8 positions match TRBD1. With 6 bases clipped from V and 0 bases from J, the junction kept 8 bases outside the gene matches. The CDR3 contains 16 residues. CDR3 sequence (DNA): TGTGCCAGCAGCCTAGGGACAGGCCCAAGCACAGATACGCAGTATTTT. It translates to CASSLGTGPSTDTQYF.

A remark on this clonotype: This may stem from a read error, because a much larger clone lies one nucleotide away. V usage is TRBV20-1 and J usage is TRBJ2-1; TRBD2 matches at 10 bases. V was pared by 3 bases and J by 7 bases, with 6 bases of the junction left unmatched. The CDR3 extends over 14 amino acids. The germline CDR1 and CDR2 sequences are DFQATT and SNEGSKA (reference sequence). CDR3 coding DNA: TGCAGTGCTAGGAGCGGGAGGGCCTCGAATGAGCAGTTCTTC. Protein: CSARSGRASNEQFF.

This clonotype came up many times. The chain is built from TRBV11-2 and TRBJ2-7; D might be TRBD1 (6 bases). V was cut by 4 bases and J by 4 bases, with 11 bases left in between. The germline CDR1 and CDR2 sequences are SGHAT and FQNNGV. The CDR3 is 13 residues long. CDR3 sequence reads: CASSYDRRYEQYF. The CDR3 DNA is TGTGCCAGCAGCTACGACAGGCGATACGAGCAGTACTTC. The variable domain in full, completed from reference TRBV11-2 and TRBJ2-7, reads EAGVAQSPRYKIIEKRQSVAFWCNPISGHATLYWYQQILGQGPKLLIQFQNNGVVDDSQLPKDRFSAERLKGVDSTLKIQPAKLEDSAVYLCASSYDRRYEQYFGPGTRLTVT.

Comments on this clonotype: The junction differs from germline at one of its ends, possibly a read error. The chain recombines TRBV28 with TRBJ2-1; TRBD2 agrees at 11 bases. This CDR3 spans 16 amino acids. Germline V gene lookup returns CDR1 MDHEN and CDR2 SYDVKM. CDR3 DNA sequence: TGTGCCATCAGTGAGCCGGGACTAGCGGCCTACAATGAGCAGTTCTTC. Residues: CAISEPGLAAYNEQFF.

The chain combines TRBV19 with TRBJ1-5; 7 bases match TRBD1. In germline, CDR1 is LNHDA, CDR2 SQIVND (reference sequence). V shed 3 bases and J 6 bases; nucleotides not matched to a gene: 5. The CDR3 spans 14 residues. Written as DNA, the CDR3 is TGTGCCAGTAGTATCGAGGGGGCGATTCAGCCCCAGCATTTT. Its translation is CASSIEGAIQPQHF.

This clonotype was observed a few times. The rearrangement links TRBV7-8 to TRBJ1-6; a weak D match, TRBD1 (6 bases). Trimming shortened V by 0 bases and J by 7 bases, and 13 bases separated the two germline ends. Germline assignment: CDR1 SGHVS and CDR2 FQNEAQ. The CDR3 contains 16 residues. Here the CDR3 reads CASSLATGLTNSPLHF. The CDR3 DNA reads as TGTGCCAGCAGCTTAGCGACAGGTCTTACCAATTCACCCCTCCACTTT.

This clonotype was counted ten times or more. This chain links TRBV6-2 or TRBV6-3 with TRBJ2-7; the match to TRBD2 covers 7 bases. The trim removed 7 bases at V and 2 bases at J, leaving 8 bases unmatched. Germline CDR1 reads MNHEY; CDR2 reads SVGEGT. The CDR3 loop spans 14 amino acids. The CDR3 DNA follows: TGTGCCAGCACCACGGGGGGACCACCCTACGAGCAGTACTTC. It codes for CASTTGGPPYEQYF.

This clonotype was counted many times. The J gene is TRBJ2-5, the V gene TRBV28, with D perhaps matching TRBD2 (7 bases). The CDR3 consists of 14 residues. Germline CDR1 is MDHEN and CDR2 is SYDVKM. V gave up 7 bases and J gave up 5 bases, with 17 bases separating them. In DNA form, the CDR3 reads TGTGCCAGCAAAAGCCGGGGGGCATGGGAGACCCAGTACTTC. This sequence encodes CASKSRGAWETQYF. Complete variable domain (other parts from reference TRBV28 and TRBJ2-5): DVKVTQSSRYLVKRTGEKVFLECVQDMDHENMFWYRQDPGLGLRLIYFSYDVKMKEKGDIPEGYSVSREKKERFSLILESASTNQTSMYLCASKSRGAWETQYFGPGTRLLVL.

This clonotype turned up a few times. The J gene is TRBJ2-1, the V gene TRBV12-3 or TRBV12-4; D is ambiguous. Trimming took 6 bases from V and 9 from J, leaving 15 bases between them. This CDR3 has 13 amino acids. The CDR3: CASRDRPLSEQFF. For the CDR3, the DNA is TGTGCCAGCAGAGACCGGCCTCTTAGTGAGCAGTTCTTC.

The CDR3 spells CASSLRTGGPLHEQFF. The DNA of the CDR3 is TGTGCCAGCAGCCTGAGGACGGGGGGGCCGTTGCATGAGCAGTTCTTC. This chain links TRBV3-1 with TRBJ2-1; 8 bases fit TRBD2. The CDR3 runs 16 residues. J lost 8 bases, V lost 4 bases, and 13 bases had no gene match. From germline, CDR1 is LGHDT and CDR2 YNNKEL (reference sequence).

As concerns this clonotype: A much larger clone is a single base away; this may be a read error. The gene calls are TRBV12-3 or TRBV12-4 and TRBJ2-2, with 7 bases that match TRBD2. The CDR3 runs to 14 residues. The chain's CDR3 is CASSLRQVSGELVF. DNA of the CDR3: TGTGCCAGCAGTTTACGGCAGGTCAGCGGGGAGCTGGTTTTT.

This clonotype has at least ten counts. This chain uses TRBV3-1 with TRBJ1-2, with unresolved D. Trimming cost V 4 bases and J 6 bases, with 12 bases left between them. This CDR3 has 13 residues. CDR1 LGHDT and CDR2 YNNKEL come from the germline V gene (reference sequence). CDR3 loop: CASSLGSRHGYTF. The CDR3 DNA sequence: TGTGCCAGCAGCCTTGGGAGCAGGCATGGCTACACCTTC.

This clonotype was counted many times. The V call is TRBV28, the J call TRBJ2-1; maybe TRBD1 (5 bases). Germline V lookup: CDR1 MDHEN, CDR2 SYDVKM. Trimming shortened V by 2 bases and J by 5 bases, and 13 bases separated the two germline ends. The CDR3 runs 15 residues. The CDR3 coding sequence is TGTGCCAGCAGTTTAGGAAGGGGAAGGAACAATGAGCAGTTCTTC. Its protein is CASSLGRGRNNEQFF.

This clonotype was detected ten times or more. This sequence joins TRBV2 and TRBJ2-1, with a possible D match to TRBD1 (5 bases). Trimming pared 7 bases from V and 5 bases from J, leaving 15 bases between. This CDR3 is 14 amino acids long. In germline, CDR1 is SNHLY, CDR2 FYNNEI. The CDR3 reads CASNPGILNNEQFF. For the CDR3, the DNA is TGTGCCAGCAATCCAGGGATACTCAACAATGAGCAGTTCTTC.

The genes are TRBV9 and TRBJ2-7, with 8 nucleotides matching TRBD2. Germline loops: CDR1 SGDLS, CDR2 YYNGEE. Trimming took 2 bases from V and 3 from J; bases not matched to a gene: 7. CDR3 length: 15 residues. The CDR3 loop is CASSVFPSGYYEQYF. CDR3 coding DNA: TGTGCCAGCAGCGTGTTTCCTAGCGGGTACTACGAGCAGTACTTC.

There are a few counts of this clonotype. The chain combines TRBV6-1 with TRBJ2-2; the D is unclear. V was cut by 4 bases and J by 0 bases, with 6 bases left in between. This CDR3 region has 14 residues. Germline V lookup: CDR1 MNHNS, CDR2 SASEGT. CDR3 in DNA: TGTGCCAGCAGTGCGACCACGAACACCGGGGAGCTGTTTTTT. Amino acids: CASSATTNTGELFF.

Many counts were recorded for this clonotype. V gene TRBV20-1 combines with J gene TRBJ1-5; perhaps TRBD1 as D (5 bases). CDR1 is DFQATT and CDR2 is SNEGSKA in the germline V gene (reference sequence). The V end lost 6 bases, the J end lost 2 bases, and 17 bases lay between the germline ends. The CDR3 has 15 amino acids. CDR3 in DNA: TGCAGTGCCATCGGGGGGATACGGGGCAATCAGCCCCAGCATTTT. It is translated as CSAIGGIRGNQPQHF.

This clonotype was counted many times. The J gene is TRBJ2-7, the V gene TRBV28, with 16 bases that match TRBD2. In germline, CDR1 is MDHEN, CDR2 SYDVKM. The CDR3 spans 17 residues. The junction had 4 bases not matched to a gene; V was cut back by 3 bases and J by 2 bases. The CDR3 DNA reads TGTGCCAGCAGTTTGGCCGGGACTAGCGGGAGGGCCTACGAGCAGTACTTC. Residues: CASSLAGTSGRAYEQYF.

Regarding this clonotype: A much bigger clone sits one base away, suggesting this may be a read error. The rearrangement joins TRBV6-1 to TRBJ1-1; a weak D match, TRBD1 (5 bases). CDR3 length: 13 residues. Trimming shortened V by 6 bases and J by 4 bases, and 12 bases separated the two germline ends. Germline V CDR1 and CDR2: MNHNS, SASEGT. The CDR3 spells CASRPGPSTEAFF. In DNA form, the CDR3 reads TGTGCCAGCAGGCCGGGACCGAGCACTGAAGCTTTCTTT.

This clonotype has ten or more counts. The rearrangement joins TRBV20-1 to TRBJ2-1, with 7 nucleotides matching TRBD2. The germline CDR1 and CDR2 sequences are DFQATT and SNEGSKA (reference sequence). V lost 0 bases and J lost 6; bases outside the gene matches: 17. There are 18 residues in the CDR3. The chain's CDR3 is CSARESFLLARIGNEQFF. CDR3 DNA sequence: TGCAGTGCTAGAGAGTCGTTTTTACTAGCGCGGATAGGCAATGAGCAGTTCTTC.

This clonotype appeared many times. The chain recombines TRBV30 with TRBJ2-7, with TRBD1 identical over 9 bases. This CDR3 has 14 amino acids. Germline CDR1 GTSNPN, CDR2 SVGIG (reference sequence). V lost 3 bases and J lost 2; bases outside the gene matches: 5. The CDR3 DNA sequence: TGTGCCTGGAGACACCGGGACAGGGCCTACGAGCAGTACTTC. This sequence encodes CAWRHRDRAYEQYF.